The clone carrying this T cell receptor beta chain appeared many times. Germline V gene sequence: CDR1 SGDLS, CDR2 YYNGEE. The CDR3 loop spans 15 amino acids. V was pared by 0 bases and J by 2 bases, with 9 bases between. The data were obtained in a study of T cells in Graves' hyperthyroidism and ophthalmopathy. Amplified TCR beta CDR3 regions derived from RNA transcripts. The TCR CDR3 was amplified in a first-round RT-PCR using the HTBI primer set. Via MiXCR, TCRdb re-called the multiplex PCR reads, giving one row per CDR3 protein. This sample carries about 250,000 distinct CDR3 sequences, more than 20% of them seen once, and the ten largest clones take roughly 40%.

Input material: blood. This chain uses TRBV9 with TRBJ1-3; unclear D gene. This clonotype was obtained from a woman aged 40 to 50 with Graves' ophthalmopathy. The CDR3 loop is CASSVGGYPGNTIYF. CDR3 sequence (DNA): TGTGCCAGCAGCGTAGGAGGGTATCCTGGAAACACCATATATTTT.